Following are 3 T cell receptor beta chains from one sample sequenced in a study of cytomegalovirus exposure and HLA in healthy donors. Sequencing was performed with immunoSEQ multiplex PCR; in TCRdb, only in-frame clones are kept and a portion is missing. The repertoire holds some 130,000 clones, around 85% seen once, with roughly 3% in the top ten. Sequencing input: PBMCs. These receptors were taken from a man between 18 and 29 years old in good health and CMV-seronegative.

This clone was detected only once. The chain joins TRBV11-3 to TRBJ2-1; tentative D call: TRBD2 (5 bases). The CDR3 has 15 residues. V was clipped by 4 bases and J by 9 bases, with 19 bases between them. Germline CDR1 reads SGHNT; CDR2 reads YENEEA. Written as DNA, the CDR3 is TGTGCCAGCAGCTCGCCAAGGGCCAACCGGGGTGAGCAGTTCTTC. It translates to CASSSPRANRGEQFF.

V gene TRBV6-5 combines with J gene TRBJ2-4; D perhaps matches TRBD1 (7 bases). CDR1 is MNHEY and CDR2 is SVGAGI in the germline V gene. V dropped 7 bases and J dropped 0 bases, with 13 bases sitting between them. The CDR3 consists of 15 residues. The CDR3, as DNA: TGTGCCAGCACCTCAGGGGGGCTAGCCAAAAACATTCAGTACTTC. Encoded protein: CASTSGGLAKNIQYF.

This clone was found once. The chain carries TRBV7-2 and TRBJ2-7, with TRBD1 matching 7 bases. The CDR3 is 16 residues long. The germline CDR1 and CDR2 sequences are SGHTA and FQGNSA. Germline trimming cut 0 bases from V and 2 bases from J; bases unmatched to any gene: 7. CDR3 nucleotide sequence: TGTGCCAGCAGCTTAGCCCCGGACAGGTCCACCTACGAGCAGTACTTC. Translated, it gives CASSLAPDRSTYEQYF.